This TCR beta chain was sequenced in a study of T cell responses to AZD1222 COVID-19 vaccine. The method was immunoSEQ multiplex PCR; TCRdb's version includes in-frame clones alone and lacks a portion of them. The sample consists of 100,000 to 150,000 clones, around 92% of them appearing once. CDR3 length: 15 amino acids. Germline trimming cut 1 base from V and 4 bases from J; bases unmatched to any gene: 6. Germline V gives CDR1 SEHNR, CDR2 FQNEAQ (reference sequence). The sequence was collected from an adult in good health. Sequenced here: peripheral blood, sampled on day 0 of AZD1222 vaccination. The genes are TRBV7-9 and TRBJ1-2; 7 bases fit TRBD1. The CDR3 DNA sequence: TGTGCCAGCAGCTTAGTCACAGGGGTTTCCTATGGCTACACCTTC. Translated: CASSLVTGVSYGYTF.